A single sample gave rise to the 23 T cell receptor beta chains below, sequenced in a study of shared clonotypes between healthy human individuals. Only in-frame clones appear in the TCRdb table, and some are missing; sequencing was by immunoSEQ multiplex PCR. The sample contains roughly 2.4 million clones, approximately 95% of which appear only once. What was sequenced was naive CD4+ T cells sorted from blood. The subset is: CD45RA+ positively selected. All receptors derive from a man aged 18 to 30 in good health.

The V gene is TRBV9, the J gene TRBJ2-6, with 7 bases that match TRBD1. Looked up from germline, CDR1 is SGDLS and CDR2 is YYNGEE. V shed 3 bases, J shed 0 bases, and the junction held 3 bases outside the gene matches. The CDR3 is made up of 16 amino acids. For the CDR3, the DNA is TGTGCCAGCAGCGCGACAGGGTACTCTGGGGCCAACGTCCTGACTTTC. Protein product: CASSATGYSGANVLTF.

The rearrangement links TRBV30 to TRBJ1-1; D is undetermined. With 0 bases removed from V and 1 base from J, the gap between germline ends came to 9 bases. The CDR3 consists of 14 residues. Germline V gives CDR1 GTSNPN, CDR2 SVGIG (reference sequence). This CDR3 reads CAWSVYLGNTEAFF. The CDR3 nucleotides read TGTGCCTGGAGTGTATATCTGGGGAACACTGAAGCTTTCTTT.

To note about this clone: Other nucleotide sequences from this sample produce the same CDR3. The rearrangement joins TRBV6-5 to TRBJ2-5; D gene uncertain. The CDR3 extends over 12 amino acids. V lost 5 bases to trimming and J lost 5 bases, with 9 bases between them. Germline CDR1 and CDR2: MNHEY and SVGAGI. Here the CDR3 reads CASSTPQETQYF. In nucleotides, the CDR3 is TGTGCCAGCAGTACCCCTCAGGAGACCCAGTACTTC.

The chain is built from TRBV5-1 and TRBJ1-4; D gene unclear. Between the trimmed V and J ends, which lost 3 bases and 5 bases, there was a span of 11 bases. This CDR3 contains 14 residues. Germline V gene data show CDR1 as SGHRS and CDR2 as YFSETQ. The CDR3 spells CASSSSGVNEKLFF. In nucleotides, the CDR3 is TGCGCCAGCAGCTCCTCCGGGGTAAATGAAAAACTGTTTTTT.

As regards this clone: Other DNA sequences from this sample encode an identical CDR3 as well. This CDR3 is CATSRGTSGGYNEQFF. The CDR3 nucleotides read TGTGCCACCAGCAGAGGGACTAGCGGGGGCTACAATGAGCAGTTCTTC. This chain connects TRBV15 to TRBJ2-1; 13 bases are shared with TRBD2. Germline lookup yields CDR1 LNHNV and CDR2 YYDKDF (reference sequence). The ends lost 1 base at V and 3 bases at J; junction bases unmatched: 0. The CDR3 contains 16 residues.

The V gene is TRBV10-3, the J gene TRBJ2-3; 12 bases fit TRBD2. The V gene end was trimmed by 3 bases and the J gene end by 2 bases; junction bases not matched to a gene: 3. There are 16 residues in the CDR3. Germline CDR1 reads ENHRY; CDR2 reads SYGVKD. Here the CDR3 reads CAISDLAGGVTDTQYF. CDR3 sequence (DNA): TGTGCCATCAGTGACCTAGCGGGAGGGGTCACAGATACGCAGTATTTT.

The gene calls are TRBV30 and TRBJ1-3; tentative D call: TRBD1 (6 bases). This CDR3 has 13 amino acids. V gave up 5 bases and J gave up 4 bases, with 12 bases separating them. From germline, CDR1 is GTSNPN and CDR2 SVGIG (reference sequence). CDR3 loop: CAWLAGVGNTIYF. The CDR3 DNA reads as TGTGCCTGGTTGGCAGGGGTAGGAAACACCATATATTTT.

The CDR3 spells CAIRKVGPYGYTF. The DNA for the CDR3 is TGTGCCATCCGTAAGGTGGGCCCTTATGGCTACACCTTC. The V gene is TRBV6-5, the J gene TRBJ1-2; D unclear. This CDR3 has 13 amino acids. From germline, CDR1 is MNHEY and CDR2 SVGAGI. The V and J ends lost 10 bases and 5 bases respectively, with 17 bases between them.

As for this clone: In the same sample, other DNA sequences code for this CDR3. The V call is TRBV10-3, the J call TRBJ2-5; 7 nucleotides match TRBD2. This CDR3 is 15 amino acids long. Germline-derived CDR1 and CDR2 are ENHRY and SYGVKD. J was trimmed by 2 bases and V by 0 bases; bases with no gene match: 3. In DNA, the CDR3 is TGTGCCATCAGTGAGTCGGGGGGGACTCAAGAGACCCAGTACTTC. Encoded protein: CAISESGGTQETQYF.

CDR3 in DNA: TGTGCCAGTGTTCTACAGTGGGGTAACTCTGGAAACACCATATATTTT. Translation gives CASVLQWGNSGNTIYF. The V call is TRBV19, the J call TRBJ1-3; D call uncertain. V was shortened by 8 bases and J by 0 bases, with 17 bases between the two germline ends. Germline CDR1 and CDR2: LNHDA and SQIVND (reference sequence). This CDR3 spans 16 amino acids.

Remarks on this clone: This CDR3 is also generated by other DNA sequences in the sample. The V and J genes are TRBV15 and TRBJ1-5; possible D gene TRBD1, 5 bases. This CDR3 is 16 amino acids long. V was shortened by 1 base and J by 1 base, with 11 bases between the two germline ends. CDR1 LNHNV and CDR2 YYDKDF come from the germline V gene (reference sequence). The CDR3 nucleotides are TGTGCCACCAGCAGAGGTGGGCAGGGAAGCAATCAGCCCCAGCATTTT. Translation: CATSRGGQGSNQPQHF.

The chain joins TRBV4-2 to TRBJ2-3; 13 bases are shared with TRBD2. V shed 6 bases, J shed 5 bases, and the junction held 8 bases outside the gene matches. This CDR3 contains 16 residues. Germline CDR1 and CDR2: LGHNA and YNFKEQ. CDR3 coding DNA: TGTGCCAGCAGACCCACTAGCGGGGGGGCCGGAGATACGCAGTATTTT. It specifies CASRPTSGGAGDTQYF.

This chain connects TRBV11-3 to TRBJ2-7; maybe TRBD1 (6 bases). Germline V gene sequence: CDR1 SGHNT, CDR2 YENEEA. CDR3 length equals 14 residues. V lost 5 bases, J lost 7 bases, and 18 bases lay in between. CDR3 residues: CASSPGGQFREQYF. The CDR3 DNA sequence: TGTGCCAGCAGCCCTGGGGGACAATTTAGGGAGCAGTACTTC.

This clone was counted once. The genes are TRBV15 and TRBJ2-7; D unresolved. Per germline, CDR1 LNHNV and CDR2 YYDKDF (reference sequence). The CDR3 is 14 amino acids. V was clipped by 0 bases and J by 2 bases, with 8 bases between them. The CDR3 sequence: CATSRDWGPYEQYF. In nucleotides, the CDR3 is TGTGCCACCAGCAGAGATTGGGGTCCCTACGAGCAGTACTTC.

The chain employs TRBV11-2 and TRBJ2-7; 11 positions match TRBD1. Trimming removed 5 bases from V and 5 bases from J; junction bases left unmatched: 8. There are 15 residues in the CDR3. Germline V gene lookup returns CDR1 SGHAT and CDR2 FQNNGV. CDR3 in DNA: TGTGCCAGCAGCCTTGGGACAGGGGGTATAAACGAGCAGTACTTC. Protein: CASSLGTGGINEQYF. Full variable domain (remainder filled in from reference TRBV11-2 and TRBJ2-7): EAGVAQSPRYKIIEKRQSVAFWCNPISGHATLYWYQQILGQGPKLLIQFQNNGVVDDSQLPKDRFSAERLKGVDSTLKIQPAKLEDSAVYLCASSLGTGGINEQYFGPGTRLTVT.

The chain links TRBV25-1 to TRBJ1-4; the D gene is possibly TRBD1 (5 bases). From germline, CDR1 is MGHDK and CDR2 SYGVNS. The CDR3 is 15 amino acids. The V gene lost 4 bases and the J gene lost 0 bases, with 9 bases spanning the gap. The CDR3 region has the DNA TGTGCCAGCAGTGCGGGGGTGGCAACTAATGAAAAACTGTTTTTT. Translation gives CASSAGVATNEKLFF. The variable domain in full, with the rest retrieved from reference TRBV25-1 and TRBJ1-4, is EADIYQTPRYLVIGTGKKITLECSQTMGHDKMYWYQQDPGMELHLIHYSYGVNSTEKGDLSSESTVSRIRTEHFPLTLESARPSHTSQYLCASSAGVATNEKLFFGSGTQLSVL.

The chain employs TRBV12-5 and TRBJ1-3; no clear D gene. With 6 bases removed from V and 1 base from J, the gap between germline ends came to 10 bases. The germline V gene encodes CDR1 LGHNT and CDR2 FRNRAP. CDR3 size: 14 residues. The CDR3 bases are TGTGCTAGTGGCCCCCGAAGGTCTGGAAACACCATATATTTT. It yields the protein CASGPRRSGNTIYF.

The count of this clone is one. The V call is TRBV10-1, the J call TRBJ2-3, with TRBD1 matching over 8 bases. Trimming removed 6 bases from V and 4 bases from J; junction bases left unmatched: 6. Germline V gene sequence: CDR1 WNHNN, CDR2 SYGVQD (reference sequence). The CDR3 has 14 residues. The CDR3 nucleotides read TGCGCCAGCAGCCCAGGACAGGGTGCAGATACGCAGTATTTT. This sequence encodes CASSPGQGADTQYF.

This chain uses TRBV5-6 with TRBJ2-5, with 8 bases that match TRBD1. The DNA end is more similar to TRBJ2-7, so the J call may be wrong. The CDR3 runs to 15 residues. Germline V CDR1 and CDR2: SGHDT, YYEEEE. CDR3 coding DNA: TGTGCCAGCAGCTTGCAGGACAGGGACTCCTACGAGCAGTACTTC. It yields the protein CASSLQDRDSYEQYF.

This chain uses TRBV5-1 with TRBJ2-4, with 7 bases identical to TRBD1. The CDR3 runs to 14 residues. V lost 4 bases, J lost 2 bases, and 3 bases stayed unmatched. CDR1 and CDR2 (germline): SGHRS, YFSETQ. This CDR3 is CASSDRVTKNIQYF. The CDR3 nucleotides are TGCGCCAGCAGCGACAGGGTAACCAAAAACATTCAGTACTTC.

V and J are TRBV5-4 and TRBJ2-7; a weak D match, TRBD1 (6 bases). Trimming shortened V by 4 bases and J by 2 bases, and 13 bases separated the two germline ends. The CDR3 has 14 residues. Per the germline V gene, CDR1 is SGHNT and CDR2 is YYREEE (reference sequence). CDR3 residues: CASSNTSGAYEQYF. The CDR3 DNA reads TGTGCCAGCAGCAACACTTCAGGGGCCTACGAGCAGTACTTC.

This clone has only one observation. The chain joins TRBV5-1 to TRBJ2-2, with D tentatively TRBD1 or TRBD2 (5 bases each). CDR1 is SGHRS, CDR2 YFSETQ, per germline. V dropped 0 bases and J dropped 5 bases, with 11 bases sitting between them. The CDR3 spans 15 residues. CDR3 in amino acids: CASSLGHGGTGELFF. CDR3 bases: TGCGCCAGCAGCTTGGGCCATGGGGGAACCGGGGAGCTGTTTTTT.

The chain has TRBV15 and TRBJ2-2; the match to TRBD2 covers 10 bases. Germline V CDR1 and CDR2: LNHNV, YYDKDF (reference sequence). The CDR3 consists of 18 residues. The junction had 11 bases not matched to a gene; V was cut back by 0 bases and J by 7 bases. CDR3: CATSRDRVPSGGSGELFF. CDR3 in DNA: TGTGCCACCAGCAGAGATCGGGTGCCTAGCGGGGGTAGCGGGGAGCTGTTTTTT.